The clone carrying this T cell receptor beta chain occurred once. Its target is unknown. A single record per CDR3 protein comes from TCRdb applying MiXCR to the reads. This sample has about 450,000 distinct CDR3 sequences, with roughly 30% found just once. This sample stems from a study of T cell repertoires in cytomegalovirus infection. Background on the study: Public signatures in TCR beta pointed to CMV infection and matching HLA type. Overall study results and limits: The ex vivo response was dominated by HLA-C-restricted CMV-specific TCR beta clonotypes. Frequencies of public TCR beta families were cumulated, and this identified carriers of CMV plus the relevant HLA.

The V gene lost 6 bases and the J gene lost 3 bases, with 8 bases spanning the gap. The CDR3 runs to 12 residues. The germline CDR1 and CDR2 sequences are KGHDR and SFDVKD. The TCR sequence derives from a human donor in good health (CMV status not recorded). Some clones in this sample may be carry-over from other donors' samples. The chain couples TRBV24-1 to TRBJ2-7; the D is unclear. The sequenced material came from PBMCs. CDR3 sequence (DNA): TGTGCCACCAGTTTCGGAGACTACGAGCAGTACTTC. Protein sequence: CATSFGDYEQYF.